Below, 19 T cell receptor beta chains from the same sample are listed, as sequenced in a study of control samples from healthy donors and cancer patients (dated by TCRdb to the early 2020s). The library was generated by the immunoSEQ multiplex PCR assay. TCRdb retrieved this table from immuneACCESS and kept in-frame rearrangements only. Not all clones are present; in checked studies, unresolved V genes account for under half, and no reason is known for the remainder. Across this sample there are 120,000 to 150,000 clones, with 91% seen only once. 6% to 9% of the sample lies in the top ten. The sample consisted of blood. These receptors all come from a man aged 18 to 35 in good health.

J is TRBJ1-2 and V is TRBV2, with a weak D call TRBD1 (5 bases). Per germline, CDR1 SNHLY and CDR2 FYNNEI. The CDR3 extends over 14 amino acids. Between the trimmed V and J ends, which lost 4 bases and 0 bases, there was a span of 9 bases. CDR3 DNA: TGTGCCAGCAGTGGGGGACGGCCTAACTATGGCTACACCTTC. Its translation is CASSGGRPNYGYTF.

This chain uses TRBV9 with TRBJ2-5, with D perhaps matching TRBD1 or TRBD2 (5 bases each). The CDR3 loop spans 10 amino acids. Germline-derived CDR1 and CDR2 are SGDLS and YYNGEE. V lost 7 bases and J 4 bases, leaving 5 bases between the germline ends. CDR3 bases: TGTGCCAGCGGGGGAGAGACCCAGTACTTC. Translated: CASGGETQYF.

The CDR3 region has the DNA TGCAGCGTTGAAAGCCTCAGGGTCATCTCCACTGAAGCTTTCTTT. Translation: CSVESLRVISTEAFF. The chain combines TRBV29-1 with TRBJ1-1; TRBD1 might be the D (5 bases). The V end was cut by 2 bases, the J end by 4 bases, with 17 bases between. The CDR3 consists of 15 residues. Germline loops: CDR1 SQVTM, CDR2 ANQGSEA.

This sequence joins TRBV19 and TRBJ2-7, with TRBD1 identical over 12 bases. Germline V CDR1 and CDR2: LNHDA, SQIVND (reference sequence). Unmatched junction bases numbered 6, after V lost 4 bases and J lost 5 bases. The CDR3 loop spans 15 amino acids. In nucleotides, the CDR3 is TGTGCCAGTAGTACGGGACAGGGGGCTTCACACGAGCAGTACTTC. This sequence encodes CASSTGQGASHEQYF.

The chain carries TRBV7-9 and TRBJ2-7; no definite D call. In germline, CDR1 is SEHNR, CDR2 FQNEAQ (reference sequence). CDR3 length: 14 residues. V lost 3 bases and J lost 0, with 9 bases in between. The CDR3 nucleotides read TGTGCCAGCAGCTTTACTGATAGCTCCTACGAGCAGTACTTC. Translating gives CASSFTDSSYEQYF.

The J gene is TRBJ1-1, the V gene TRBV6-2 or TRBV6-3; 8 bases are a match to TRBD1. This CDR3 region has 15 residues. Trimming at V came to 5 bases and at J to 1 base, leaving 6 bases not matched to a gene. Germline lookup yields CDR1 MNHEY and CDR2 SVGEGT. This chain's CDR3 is CASSRTGTGNTEAFF. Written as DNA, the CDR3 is TGTGCCAGCAGTCGGACCGGGACAGGGAACACTGAAGCTTTCTTT.

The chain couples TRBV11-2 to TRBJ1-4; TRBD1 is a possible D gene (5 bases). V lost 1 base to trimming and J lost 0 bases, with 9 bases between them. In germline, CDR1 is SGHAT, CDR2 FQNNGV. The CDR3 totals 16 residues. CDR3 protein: CASSLVRGATNEKLFF. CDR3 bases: TGTGCCAGCAGCTTAGTTCGGGGGGCAACTAATGAAAAACTGTTTTTT.

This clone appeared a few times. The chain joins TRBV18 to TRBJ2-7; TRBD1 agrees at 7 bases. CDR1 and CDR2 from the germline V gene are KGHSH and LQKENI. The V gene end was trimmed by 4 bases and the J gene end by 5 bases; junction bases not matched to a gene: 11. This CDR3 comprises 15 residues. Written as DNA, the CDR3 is TGTGCCAGCTCACAAAATCGACAGGGTGGAAACGAGCAGTACTTC. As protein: CASSQNRQGGNEQYF.

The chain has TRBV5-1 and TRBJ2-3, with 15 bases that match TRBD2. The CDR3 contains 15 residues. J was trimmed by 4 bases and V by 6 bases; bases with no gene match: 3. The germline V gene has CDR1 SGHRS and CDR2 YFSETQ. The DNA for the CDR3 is TGCGCCAGCACCCGGACTAGCGGGGGGGCAGATACGCAGTATTTT. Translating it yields CASTRTSGGADTQYF.

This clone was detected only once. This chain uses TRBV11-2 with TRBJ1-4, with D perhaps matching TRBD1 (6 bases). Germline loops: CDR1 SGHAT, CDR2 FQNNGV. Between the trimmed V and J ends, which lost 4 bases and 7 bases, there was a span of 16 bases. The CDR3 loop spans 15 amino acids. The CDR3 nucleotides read TGTGCCAGCAGCTCGGCTCTGGGAGGGGGTGAAAAACTGTTTTTT. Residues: CASSSALGGGEKLFF. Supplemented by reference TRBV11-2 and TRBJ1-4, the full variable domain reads EAGVAQSPRYKIIEKRQSVAFWCNPISGHATLYWYQQILGQGPKLLIQFQNNGVVDDSQLPKDRFSAERLKGVDSTLKIQPAKLEDSAVYLCASSSALGGGEKLFFGSGTQLSVL.

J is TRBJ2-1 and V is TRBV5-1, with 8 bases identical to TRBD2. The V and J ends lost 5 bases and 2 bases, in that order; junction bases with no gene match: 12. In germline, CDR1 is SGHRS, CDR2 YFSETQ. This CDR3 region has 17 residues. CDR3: CASSGSAGSGAYNEQFF. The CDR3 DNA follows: TGCGCCAGCAGTGGCTCGGCGGGTAGCGGGGCCTACAATGAGCAGTTCTTC.

The CDR3 sequence: CASSDSATNEKLFF. CDR3 in DNA: TGTGCCAGCAGTGACAGTGCAACTAATGAAAAACTGTTTTTT. This chain uses TRBV6-1 with TRBJ1-4; unclear D gene. Trimming cost V 3 bases and J 0 bases, with 5 bases left between them. The CDR3 loop spans 14 amino acids. CDR1 MNHNS and CDR2 SASEGT come from the germline V gene.

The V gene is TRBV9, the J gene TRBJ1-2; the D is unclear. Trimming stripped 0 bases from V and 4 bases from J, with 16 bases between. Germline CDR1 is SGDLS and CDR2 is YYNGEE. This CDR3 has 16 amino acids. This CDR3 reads CASSVDSDSLLYGYTF. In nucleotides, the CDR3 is TGTGCCAGCAGCGTAGATTCCGACTCTCTACTCTATGGCTACACCTTC.

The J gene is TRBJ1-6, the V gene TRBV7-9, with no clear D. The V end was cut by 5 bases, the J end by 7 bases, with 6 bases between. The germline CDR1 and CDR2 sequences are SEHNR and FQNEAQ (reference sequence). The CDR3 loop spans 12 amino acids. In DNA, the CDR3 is TGTGCCAGCAGCCTAGGGAATTCACCCCTCCACTTT. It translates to CASSLGNSPLHF.

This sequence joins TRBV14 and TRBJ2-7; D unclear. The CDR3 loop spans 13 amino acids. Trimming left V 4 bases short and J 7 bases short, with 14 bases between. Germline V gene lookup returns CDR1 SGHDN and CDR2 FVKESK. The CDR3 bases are TGTGCCAGCAGCCCGCTAATATCTAGTGAGCAGTACTTC. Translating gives CASSPLISSEQYF.

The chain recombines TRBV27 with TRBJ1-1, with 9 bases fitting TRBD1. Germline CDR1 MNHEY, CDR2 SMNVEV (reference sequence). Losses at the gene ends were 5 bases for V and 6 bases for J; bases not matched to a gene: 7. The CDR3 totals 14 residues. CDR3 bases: TGTGCCAGCAGTCCCCCGGGACAGGGTCCTGAAGCTTTCTTT. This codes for CASSPPGQGPEAFF.

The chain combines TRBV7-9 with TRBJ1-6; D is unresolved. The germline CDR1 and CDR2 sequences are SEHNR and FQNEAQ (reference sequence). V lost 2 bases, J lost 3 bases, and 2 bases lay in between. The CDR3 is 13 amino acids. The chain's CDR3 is CASSLSYNSPLHF. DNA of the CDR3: TGTGCCAGCAGCTTAAGCTATAATTCACCCCTCCACTTT. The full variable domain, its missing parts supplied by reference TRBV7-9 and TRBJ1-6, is DTGVSQNPRHKITKRGQNVTFRCDPISEHNRLYWYRQTLGQGPEFLTYFQNEAQLEKSRLLSDRFSAERPKGSFSTLEIQRTEQGDSAMYLCASSLSYNSPLHFGNGTRLTVT.

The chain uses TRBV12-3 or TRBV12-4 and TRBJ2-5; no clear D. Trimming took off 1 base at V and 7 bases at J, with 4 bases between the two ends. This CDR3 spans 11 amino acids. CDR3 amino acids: CASSLDGTQYF. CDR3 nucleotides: TGTGCCAGCAGTTTAGACGGGACCCAGTACTTC.

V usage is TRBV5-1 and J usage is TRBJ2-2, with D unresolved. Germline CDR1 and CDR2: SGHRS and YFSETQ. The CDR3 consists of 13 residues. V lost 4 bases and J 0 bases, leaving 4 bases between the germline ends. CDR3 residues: CASSLPNTGELFF. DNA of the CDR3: TGCGCCAGCAGCCTTCCGAACACCGGGGAGCTGTTTTTT. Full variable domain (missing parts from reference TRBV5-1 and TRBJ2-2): KAGVTQTPRYLIKTRGQQVTLSCSPISGHRSVSWYQQTPGQGLQFLFEYFSETQRNKGNFPGRFSGRQFSNSRSEMNVSTLELGDSALYLCASSLPNTGELFFGEGSRLTVL.